The TCR beta chain described here comes from a study of T cells in Graves' hyperthyroidism and ophthalmopathy. As for this clonotype: A much larger clone differs by one base, so this may be a read error.

The CDR3 regions of TCR beta were amplified from RNA transcripts. RT-PCR in the first round (using the HTBI primer set) targeted the TCR CDR3. TCRdb reprocessed the multiplex PCR reads with MiXCR, giving one entry per CDR3 protein. The table has roughly 380,000 distinct CDR3 sequences, approximately 15% seen once; the top ten hold 11%. A patient was excluded if there was uncontrolled infection, other autoimmune disease, pregnancy or lactation. Diagnostic assessment was based on clinical symptoms, serum thyroxine and TRAb, thyroid ultrasound and orbital computed tomography. CDR3 size: 12 residues. Per germline, CDR1 DFQATT and CDR2 SNEGSKA (reference sequence).

The chain carries TRBV20-1 and TRBJ2-3; TRBD1 might be the D (5 bases). This TCR was recovered from a woman aged 55-70 years with Graves' hyperthyroidism. Material: blood. CDR3 region: CSASWGTDMQYF. In nucleotides, the CDR3 is TGCAGTGCTAGCTGGGGCACAGATATGCAGTATTTT.